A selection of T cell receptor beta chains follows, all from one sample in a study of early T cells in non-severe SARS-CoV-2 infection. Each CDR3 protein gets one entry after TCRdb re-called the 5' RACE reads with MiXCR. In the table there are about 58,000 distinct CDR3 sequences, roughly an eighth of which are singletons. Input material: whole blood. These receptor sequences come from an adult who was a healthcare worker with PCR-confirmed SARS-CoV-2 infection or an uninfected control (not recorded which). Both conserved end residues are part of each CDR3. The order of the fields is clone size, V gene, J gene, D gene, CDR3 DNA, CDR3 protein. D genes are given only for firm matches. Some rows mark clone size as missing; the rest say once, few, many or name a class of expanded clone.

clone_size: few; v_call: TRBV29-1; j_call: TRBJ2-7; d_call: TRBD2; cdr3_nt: TGCAGCGTTGAGTCGCTAGCGGGAAACGAGCAGTACTTC; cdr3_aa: CSVESLAGNEQYF
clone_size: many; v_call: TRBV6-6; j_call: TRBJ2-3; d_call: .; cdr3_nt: TGTGCCAGCCTCTTGGCGGATACGCAGTATTTT; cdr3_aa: CASLLADTQYF
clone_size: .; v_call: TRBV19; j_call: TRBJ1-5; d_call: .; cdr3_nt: TGTGCCAGTAGTATAGGCCCAGGAAAGATTGCTTTTAGCAATCAGCCCCAGCATTTT; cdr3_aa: CASSIGPGKIAFSNQPQHF
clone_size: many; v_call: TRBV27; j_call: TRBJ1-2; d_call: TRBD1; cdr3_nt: TGTGCCAGCAGTTTACAGGGGGAGAACTATGGCTACACCTTC; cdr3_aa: CASSLQGENYGYTF
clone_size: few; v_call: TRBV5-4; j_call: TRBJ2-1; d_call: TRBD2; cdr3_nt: TGTGCCAGCAGCTCTGATCCGGGACTAGCGAACAGTGAGCAGTTCTTC; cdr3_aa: CASSSDPGLANSEQFF
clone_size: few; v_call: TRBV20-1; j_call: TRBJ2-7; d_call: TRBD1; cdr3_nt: TGCAGTGCTAGGCGACAGGGGGCCTACGAGCAGTACTTC; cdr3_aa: CSARRQGAYEQYF
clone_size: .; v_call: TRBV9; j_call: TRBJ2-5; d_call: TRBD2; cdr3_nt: TGTGCCAGCAGCGTAGGTGGTAGCGGGGGCCAAGAGACCCAGTACTTC; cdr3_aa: CASSVGGSGGQETQYF
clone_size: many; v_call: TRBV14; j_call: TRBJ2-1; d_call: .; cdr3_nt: TGTGCCAGCAGCCAAGGGGTCCGGAGCGCCGAGCAGTTCTTC; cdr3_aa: CASSQGVRSAEQFF
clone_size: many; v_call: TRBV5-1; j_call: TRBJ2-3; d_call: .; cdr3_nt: TGCGCCAGCACGAATGGAGATACGCAGTATTTT; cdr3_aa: CASTNGDTQYF
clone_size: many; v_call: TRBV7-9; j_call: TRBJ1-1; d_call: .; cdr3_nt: TGTGCCAGCAGCTGGAATAGGGGTACTGAAGCTTTCTTT; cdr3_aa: CASSWNRGTEAFF
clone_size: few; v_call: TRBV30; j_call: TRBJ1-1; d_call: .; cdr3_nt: TGTGCCTGGAGCGACGGCAACACTGAAGCTTTCTTT; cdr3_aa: CAWSDGNTEAFF
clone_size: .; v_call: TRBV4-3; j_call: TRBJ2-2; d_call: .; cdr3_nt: TGCGCCAGCAGCCAAGAAGCGGGCAAACCGAACACCGGGGAGCTGTTTTTT; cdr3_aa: CASSQEAGKPNTGELFF
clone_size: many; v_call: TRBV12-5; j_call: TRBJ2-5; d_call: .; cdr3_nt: TGTGCTAGTGGTTTGCCTCGGACAGTTTCCCAAGAGACCCAGTACTTC; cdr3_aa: CASGLPRTVSQETQYF
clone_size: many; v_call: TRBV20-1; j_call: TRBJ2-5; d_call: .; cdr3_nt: TGCAGTGCTAGAAGGCAGGGCAGGGAGACCCAGTACTTC; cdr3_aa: CSARRQGRETQYF
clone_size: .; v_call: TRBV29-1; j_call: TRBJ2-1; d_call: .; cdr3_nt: TGCAGCGTTGAGAGGAATGAGCAGTTCTTC; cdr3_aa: CSVERNEQFF
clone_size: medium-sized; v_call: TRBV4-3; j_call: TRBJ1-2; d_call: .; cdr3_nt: TGCGCCAGCAGCCAAGAGGGCACGGTGGACTATGGCTACACCTTC; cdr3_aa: CASSQEGTVDYGYTF
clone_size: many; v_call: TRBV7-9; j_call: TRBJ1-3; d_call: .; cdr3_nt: TGTGCCAGCAGCTTCGACGGCTCCCTTTCTGGAAACACCATATATTTT; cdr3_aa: CASSFDGSLSGNTIYF
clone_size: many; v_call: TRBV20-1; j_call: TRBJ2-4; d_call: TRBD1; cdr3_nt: TGCAGTGCTTTAAGGGGGCGCAAAAACATTCAGTACTTC; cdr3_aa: CSALRGRKNIQYF
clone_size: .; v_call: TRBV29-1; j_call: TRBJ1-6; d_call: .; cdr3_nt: TGCAGCGTCGCGGACTGGAGGTTACGGAATTCACCCCTCCACTTT; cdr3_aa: CSVADWRLRNSPLHF
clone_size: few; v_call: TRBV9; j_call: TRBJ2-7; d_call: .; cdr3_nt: TGTGCCAGCAGCCCAATCGCGAGCTCCTACGAGCAGTACTTC; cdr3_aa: CASSPIASSYEQYF
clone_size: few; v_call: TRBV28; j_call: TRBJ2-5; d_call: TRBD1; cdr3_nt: TGTGCCAGCAGTTACAGGGGATGGGGAGAGACCCAGTACTTC; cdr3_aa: CASSYRGWGETQYF
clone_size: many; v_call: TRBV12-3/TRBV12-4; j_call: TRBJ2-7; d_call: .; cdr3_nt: TGTGCCAGCAGTTTATCAGGGAGCTCCTACGAGCAGTACTTC; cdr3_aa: CASSLSGSSYEQYF
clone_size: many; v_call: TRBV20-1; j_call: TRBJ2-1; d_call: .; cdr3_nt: TGCAGTGCCATCTCGGCGGGGATGATGGAGCAGTTCTTC; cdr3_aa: CSAISAGMMEQFF
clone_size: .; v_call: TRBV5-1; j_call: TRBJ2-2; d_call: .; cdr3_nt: TGCGCCAGCAGCTTGGAGGCGACAGGCGGGGAGCTGTTTTTT; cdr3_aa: CASSLEATGGELFF
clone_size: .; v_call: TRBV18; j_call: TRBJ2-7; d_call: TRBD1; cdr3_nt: TGTGCCAGCTCACAGGACAGGGATGGGGAGCAGTACTTC; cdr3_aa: CASSQDRDGEQYF
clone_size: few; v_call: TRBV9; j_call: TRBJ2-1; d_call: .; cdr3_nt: TGTGCCAGCAGCGTAGCTAGGGTTGAGCAGTTCTTC; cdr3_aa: CASSVARVEQFF